This T cell receptor (beta chain) was captured by sequencing in a study of T-cell reconstitution after alpha-beta-depleted transplantation in children. The table lists this clonotype with many counts. Preparation of the TCRbeta library was carried out with unique molecular identifiers. Each CDR3 protein is one row after TCRdb ran MiXCR on the PCR reads. The table shows some 600,000 distinct CDR3 sequences, with 10% to 15% occurring only once. The CDR3 is made up of 14 amino acids. Germline lookup yields CDR1 SGHTA and CDR2 FQGTGA. The J segment lost 4 bases and the V segment lost 3 bases, leaving 5 bases of the junction unmatched.

This sequence originates from a male patient between 5 and 17 years old who had a stem cell transplant for acute myeloid leukemia, so the T cells may come from the graft donor. The starting material was PBMCs, mostly from graft donor cells, obtained 360 days after TCRalphabeta/CD19-depleted stem cell transplant. The chain is built from TRBV7-3 and TRBJ2-7; 8 nucleotides match TRBD2. Here the CDR3 DNA reads TGTGCCAGCAGCTTGTCAGCGGGAGCATACGAGCAGTACTTC. Protein sequence: CASSLSAGAYEQYF.